This T cell receptor (beta chain) was identified in a study of cytomegalovirus exposure and HLA in healthy donors (dated by TCRdb to about 2017). For the wider study: According to a later analysis, the 120 or so validation repertoires were produced on the same platform as the approximately 690 repertoires of the first cohort. The aim of the study was to test whether cataloging public T cell receptors could identify signatures of past pathogen exposure. Besides the first cohort of roughly 700 subjects, a separate validation cohort made up of 90 to 150 different subjects was used. The study combined high-throughput TCR immunosequencing, statistical association of individual TCRs with disease status, and machine learning to predict cytomegalovirus infection status.

The donors were included in the validation cohort of approximately 130 subjects, a group kept apart from the approximately 670-subject first cohort. The germline V gene sets CDR1 to SGHRS and CDR2 to YFSETQ. The CDR3 measures 14 amino acids from cysteine to phenylalanine. Only CDR3 DNA is held: 42 bases, read in frame from base 1. Trimming at the junction amounts to 3 bases on V and 4 bases on J, and the germline ends lie 13 bases apart. What the research found in general, with its limitations: In a later analysis, TCRs clustered in the first cohort were found to also tend to co-occur in the roughly 130 validation repertoires, with approximately 95% of cluster scores above 0. The classifier was reported to diagnose cytomegalovirus status with high specificity and sensitivity in both the original cohort and the validation cohort. According to the authors, the approach could potentially be generalized to other disease states and immunological phenotypes. In the study, some 160 TCR beta chains were listed as associated with cytomegalovirus. Three of the identified cytomegalovirus-associated TCR beta chains were confirmed in vitro to be specific for cytomegalovirus antigens. Most TCR sequences were seen in very few donors, while some public TCRs were found in many individuals. All 120 or so repertoires were used to score co-occurrence in the validation cohort in a later analysis, because that analysis had no HLA typing for the cohort.

The library was made by the immunoSEQ multiplex PCR assay. The authors' pipeline ran thus. A statistical classification framework was built for diagnosing cytomegalovirus status from the catalog of TCR beta chain sequences. Held by TCRdb, this immuneACCESS table contains in-frame sequences only and omits some clones. Under half of the omission traces to an unresolved V gene where checked; the cause of the rest is unknown. Clone size and the V and J calls come from that table; the DNA yielded D and trimming. Here the sample has approximately 190,000 clones; 84% occur a single time. About 7% of the sample is in the top ten clones. Concerning this clone: This receptor's antigen is unknown. No base qualities exist here, and no much larger clone lies one base off it.

The receptor's source is a young man in good health and CMV-seropositive. Sequenced input: PBMCs. This sequence uses TRBV5-1 and TRBJ1-1; a confident D gene designation cannot be given. The DNA is TGCGCCAGCAGCTCGAGGGATCCCGGCACTGAAGCTTTCTTT. Its amino acids are CASSSRDPGTEAFF.